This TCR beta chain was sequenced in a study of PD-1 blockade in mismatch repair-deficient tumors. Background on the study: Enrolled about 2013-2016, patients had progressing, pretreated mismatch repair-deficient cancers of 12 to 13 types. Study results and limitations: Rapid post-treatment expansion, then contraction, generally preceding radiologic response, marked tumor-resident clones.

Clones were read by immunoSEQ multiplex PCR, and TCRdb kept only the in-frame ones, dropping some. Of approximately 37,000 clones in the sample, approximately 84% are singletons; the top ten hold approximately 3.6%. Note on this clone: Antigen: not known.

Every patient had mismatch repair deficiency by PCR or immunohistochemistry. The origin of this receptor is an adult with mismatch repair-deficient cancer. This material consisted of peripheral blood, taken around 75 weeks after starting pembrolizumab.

CDR3 sequence reads: CASSSPRADTQYF. The CDR3 DNA is TGTGCCAGCAGTTCCCCGAGGGCAGATACGCAGTATTTT. This sequence joins TRBV28 and TRBJ2-3, with a tentative D call TRBD2 (5 bases). V was pared by 4 bases and J by 4 bases, with 9 bases between. The CDR3 consists of 13 residues. Per the germline V gene, CDR1 is MDHEN and CDR2 is SYDVKM.